These T cell receptor beta chains were read from a single sample in a study of regulatory T cells in long-lasting Graves disease. TCRdb recomputed calls from the multiplex PCR reads with MiXCR, one row per CDR3 protein. The table records 400,000 to 500,000 distinct CDR3 sequences, about a sixth of them present only once. These data were likewise used in another study, on T cells in Graves' hyperthyroidism and ophthalmopathy.

The sample consisted of peripheral blood mononuclear cells (PBMCs), taken at new diagnosis, from a patient treated with antithyroid drugs. All receptors come from a woman between 18 and 29 years old with Graves disease. Both conserved end residues are part of each CDR3. Fields, in order: J gene, V gene, CDR3 protein.

TRBJ2-7 TRBV28 CAIGTRRREQYF
TRBJ2-5 TRBV5-1 CASSWGGETQYF
TRBJ2-1 TRBV5-1 CASSSEAGAAYNEQFF
TRBJ2-7 TRBV20-1 CSARLTYEQYF
TRBJ1-5 TRBV4-3 CASSQSFRGYQPQHF
TRBJ2-7 TRBV5-1 CASSLGDTRGEQYF
TRBJ1-1 TRBV28 CASSLGRVYLEGNTEAFF
TRBJ2-1 TRBV24-1 CATSDLMVYNEQFF
TRBJ2-2 TRBV5-8 CASSLFAANTGELFF
TRBJ2-1 TRBV20-1 CSADNGGSSYNEQFF
TRBJ2-1 TRBV20-1 CSARTDPAANEQFF
TRBJ2-7 TRBV30 CAWTSGNSYEQYF
TRBJ2-1 TRBV30 CAWSPGGTSYNEQFF
TRBJ2-7 TRBV28 CASSFIGVPYEQYF
- TRBV6-1 CASRSREKGETQYF
TRBJ2-3 TRBV7-9 CASSRRTSGRTDTQYF
TRBJ1-1 TRBV7-2 CASSNPGQGGGTEAFF
TRBJ2-1 TRBV29-1 CSVEKWTSGNDEQFF
TRBJ1-3 TRBV10-1 CASSESGSSGNTIYF
TRBJ2-2 TRBV6-2/TRBV6-3 CASREEVSTGELFF